The 2 T cell receptor beta chains below all came from one sample that was sequenced in a study of neoadjuvant nivolumab and ipilimumab in lung cancer. Assay used: immunoSEQ multiplex PCR; TCRdb lists only in-frame clones, some missing. The sample contains 40,000 to 60,000 clones, 75% to 90% of which appear only once. Material: blood, obtained before neoadjuvant nivolumab, alone or with ipilimumab. Receptors were obtained from an adult with non-small cell lung cancer. Some clones in this sample may be carry-over from other donors' samples.

This chain connects TRBV7-9 to TRBJ1-3; D may be TRBD1 (6 bases). This CDR3 spans 15 amino acids. Trimming took 2 bases from V and 0 from J, leaving 8 bases between them. The germline V gene encodes CDR1 SEHNR and CDR2 FQNEAQ (reference sequence). CDR3 coding DNA: TGTGCCAGCAGCTTACGCAGGGGCTCTGGAAACACCATATATTTT. Translation: CASSLRRGSGNTIYF.

The V gene is TRBV7-9, the J gene TRBJ2-1; TRBD2 might be the D (8 bases). CDR1 SEHNR and CDR2 FQNEAQ come from the germline V gene (reference sequence). The CDR3 is 19 amino acids. V shed 5 bases and J shed 4 bases, with 27 bases lying between them. CDR3 sequence reads: CASSLNLRQGVAGYNEQFF. DNA for the CDR3: TGTGCCAGCAGCCTAAACCTCCGACAGGGTGTAGCGGGATACAATGAGCAGTTCTTC.